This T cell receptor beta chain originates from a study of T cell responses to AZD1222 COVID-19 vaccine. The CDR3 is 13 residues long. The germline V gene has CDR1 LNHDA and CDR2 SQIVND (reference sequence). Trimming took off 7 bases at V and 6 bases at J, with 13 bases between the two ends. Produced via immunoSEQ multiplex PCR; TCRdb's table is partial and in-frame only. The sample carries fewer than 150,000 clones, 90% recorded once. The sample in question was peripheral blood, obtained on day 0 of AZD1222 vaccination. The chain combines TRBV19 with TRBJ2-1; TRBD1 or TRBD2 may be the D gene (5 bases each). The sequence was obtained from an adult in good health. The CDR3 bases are TGTGCCAGTACCAATACTAGGGGCAATGAGCAGTTCTTC. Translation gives CASTNTRGNEQFF. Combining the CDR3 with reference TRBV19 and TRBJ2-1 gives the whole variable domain DGGITQSPKYLFRKEGQNVTLSCEQNLNHDAMYWYRQDPGQGLRLIYYSQIVNDFQKGDIAEGYSVSREKKESFPLTVTSAQKNPTAFYLCASTNTRGNEQFFGPGTRLTVL.